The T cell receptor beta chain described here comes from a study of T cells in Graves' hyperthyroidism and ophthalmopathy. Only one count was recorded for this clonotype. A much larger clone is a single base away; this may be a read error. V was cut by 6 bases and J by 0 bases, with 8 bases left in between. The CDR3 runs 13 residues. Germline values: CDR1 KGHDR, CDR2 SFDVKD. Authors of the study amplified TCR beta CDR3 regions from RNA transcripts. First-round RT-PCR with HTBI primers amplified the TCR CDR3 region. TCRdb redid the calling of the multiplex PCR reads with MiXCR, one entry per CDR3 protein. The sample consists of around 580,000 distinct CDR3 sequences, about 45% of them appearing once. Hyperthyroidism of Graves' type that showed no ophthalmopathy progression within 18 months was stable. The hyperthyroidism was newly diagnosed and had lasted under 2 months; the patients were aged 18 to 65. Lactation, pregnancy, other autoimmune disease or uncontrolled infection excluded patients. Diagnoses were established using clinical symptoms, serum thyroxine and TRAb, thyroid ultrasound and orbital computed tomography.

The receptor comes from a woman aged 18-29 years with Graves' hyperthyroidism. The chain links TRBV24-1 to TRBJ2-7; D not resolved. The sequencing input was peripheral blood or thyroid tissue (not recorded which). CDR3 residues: CATSNYISYEQYF. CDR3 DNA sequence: TGTGCCACCAGTAACTATATCTCCTACGAGCAGTACTTC.